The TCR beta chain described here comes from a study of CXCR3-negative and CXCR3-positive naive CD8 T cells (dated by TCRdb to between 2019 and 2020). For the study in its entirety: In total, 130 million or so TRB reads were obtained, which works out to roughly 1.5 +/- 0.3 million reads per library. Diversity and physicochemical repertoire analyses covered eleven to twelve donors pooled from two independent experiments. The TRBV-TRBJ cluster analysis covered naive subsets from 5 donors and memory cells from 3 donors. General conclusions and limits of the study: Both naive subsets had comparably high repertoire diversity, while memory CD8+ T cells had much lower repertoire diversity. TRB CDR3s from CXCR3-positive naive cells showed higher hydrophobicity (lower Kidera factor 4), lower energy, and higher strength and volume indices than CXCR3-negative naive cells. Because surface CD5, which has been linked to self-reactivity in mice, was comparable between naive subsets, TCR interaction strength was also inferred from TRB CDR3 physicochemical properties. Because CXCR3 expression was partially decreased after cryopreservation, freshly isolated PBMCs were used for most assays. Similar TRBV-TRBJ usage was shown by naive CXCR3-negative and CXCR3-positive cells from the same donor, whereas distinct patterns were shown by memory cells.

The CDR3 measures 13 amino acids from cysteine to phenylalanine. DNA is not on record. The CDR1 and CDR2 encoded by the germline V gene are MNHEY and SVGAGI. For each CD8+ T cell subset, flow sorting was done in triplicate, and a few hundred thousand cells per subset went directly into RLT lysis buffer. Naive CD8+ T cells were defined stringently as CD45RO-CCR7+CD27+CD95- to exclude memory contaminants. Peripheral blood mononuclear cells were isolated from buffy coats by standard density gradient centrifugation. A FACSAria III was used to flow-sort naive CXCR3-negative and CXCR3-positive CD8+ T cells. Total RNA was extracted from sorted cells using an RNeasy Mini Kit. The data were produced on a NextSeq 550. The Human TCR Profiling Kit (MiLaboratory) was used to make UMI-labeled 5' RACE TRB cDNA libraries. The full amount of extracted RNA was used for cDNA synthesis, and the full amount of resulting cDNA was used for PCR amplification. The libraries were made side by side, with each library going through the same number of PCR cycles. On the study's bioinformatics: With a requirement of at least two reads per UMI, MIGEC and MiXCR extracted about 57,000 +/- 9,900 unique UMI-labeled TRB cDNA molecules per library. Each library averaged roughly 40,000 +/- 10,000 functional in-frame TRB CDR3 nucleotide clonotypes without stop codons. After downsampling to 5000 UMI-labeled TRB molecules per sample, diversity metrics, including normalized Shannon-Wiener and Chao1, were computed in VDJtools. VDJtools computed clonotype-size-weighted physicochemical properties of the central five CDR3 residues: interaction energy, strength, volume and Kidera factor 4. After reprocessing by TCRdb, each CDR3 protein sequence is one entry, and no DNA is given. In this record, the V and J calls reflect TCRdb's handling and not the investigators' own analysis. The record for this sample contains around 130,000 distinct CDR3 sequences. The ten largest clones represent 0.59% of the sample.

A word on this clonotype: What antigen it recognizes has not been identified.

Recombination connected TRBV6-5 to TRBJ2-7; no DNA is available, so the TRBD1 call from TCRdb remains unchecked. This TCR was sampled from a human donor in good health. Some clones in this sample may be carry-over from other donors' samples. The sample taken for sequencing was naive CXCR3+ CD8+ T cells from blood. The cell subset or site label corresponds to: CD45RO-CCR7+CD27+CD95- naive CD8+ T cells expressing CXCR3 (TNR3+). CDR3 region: CASSRTETYEQYF.